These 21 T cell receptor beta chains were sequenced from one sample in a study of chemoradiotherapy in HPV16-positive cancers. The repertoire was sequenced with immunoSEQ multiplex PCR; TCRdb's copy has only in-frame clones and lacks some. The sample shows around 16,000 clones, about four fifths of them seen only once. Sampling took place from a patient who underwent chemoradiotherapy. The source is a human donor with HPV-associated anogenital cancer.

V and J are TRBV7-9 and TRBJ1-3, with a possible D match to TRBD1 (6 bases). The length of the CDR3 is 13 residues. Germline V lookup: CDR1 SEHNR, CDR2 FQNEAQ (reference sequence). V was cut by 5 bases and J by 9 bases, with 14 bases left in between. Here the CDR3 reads CASSTKGGATIYF. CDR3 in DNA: TGTGCCAGCAGCACAAAAGGGGGGGCCACCATATATTTT. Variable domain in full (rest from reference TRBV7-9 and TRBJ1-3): DTGVSQNPRHKITKRGQNVTFRCDPISEHNRLYWYRQTLGQGPEFLTYFQNEAQLEKSRLLSDRFSAERPKGSFSTLEIQRTEQGDSAMYLCASSTKGGATIYFGEGSWLTVV.

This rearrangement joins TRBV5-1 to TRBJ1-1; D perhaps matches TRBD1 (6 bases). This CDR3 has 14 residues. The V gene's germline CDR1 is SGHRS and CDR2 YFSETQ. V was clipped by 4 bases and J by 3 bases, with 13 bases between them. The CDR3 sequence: CASSVRTEDTEAFF. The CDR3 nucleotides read TGCGCCAGCAGCGTACGGACAGAGGACACTGAAGCTTTCTTT. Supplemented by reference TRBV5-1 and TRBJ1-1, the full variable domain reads KAGVTQTPRYLIKTRGQQVTLSCSPISGHRSVSWYQQTPGQGLQFLFEYFSETQRNKGNFPGRFSGRQFSNSRSEMNVSTLELGDSALYLCASSVRTEDTEAFFGQGTRLTVV.

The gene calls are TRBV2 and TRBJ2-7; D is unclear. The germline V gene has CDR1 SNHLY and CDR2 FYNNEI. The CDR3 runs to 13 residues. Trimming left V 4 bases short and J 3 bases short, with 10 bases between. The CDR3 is CASSVPPNYEQYF. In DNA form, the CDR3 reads TGTGCCAGCAGTGTCCCACCCAACTACGAGCAGTACTTC. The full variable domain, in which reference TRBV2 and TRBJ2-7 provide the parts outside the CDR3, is EPEVTQTPSHQVTQMGQEVILRCVPISNHLYFYWYRQILGQKVEFLVSFYNNEISEKSEIFDDQFSVERPDGSNFTLKIRSTKLEDSAMYFCASSVPPNYEQYFGPGTRLTVT.

In DNA form, the CDR3 reads TGTGCCAGCAGCTTAAAGGGACAGGGGGAAAATCAGCCCCAGCATTTT. Its translation: CASSLKGQGENQPQHF. The genes are TRBV7-3 and TRBJ1-5; 11 bases match TRBD1. J lost 4 bases, V lost 1 base, and 3 bases had no gene match. The CDR3 is 16 amino acids. Germline CDR1 reads SGHTA; CDR2 reads FQGTGA. Supplemented by reference TRBV7-3 and TRBJ1-5, the full variable domain reads GAGVSQTPSNKVTEKGKYVELRCDPISGHTALYWYRQSLGQGPEFLIYFQGTGAADDSGLPNDRFFAVRPEGSVSTLKIQRTERGDSAVYLCASSLKGQGENQPQHFGDGTRLSIL.

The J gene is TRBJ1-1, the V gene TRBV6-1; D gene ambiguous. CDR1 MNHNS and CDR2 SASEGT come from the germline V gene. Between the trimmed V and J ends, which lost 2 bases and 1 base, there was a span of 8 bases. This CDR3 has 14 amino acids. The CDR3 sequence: CASSEFRENTEAFF. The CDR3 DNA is TGTGCCAGCAGTGAATTTCGTGAGAACACTGAAGCTTTCTTT.

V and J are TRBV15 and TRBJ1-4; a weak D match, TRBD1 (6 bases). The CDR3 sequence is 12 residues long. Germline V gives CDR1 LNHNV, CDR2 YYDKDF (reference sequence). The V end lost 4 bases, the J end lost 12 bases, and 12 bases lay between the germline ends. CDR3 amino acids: CATSIQGSELFF. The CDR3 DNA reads TGTGCCACCAGCATACAGGGTTCGGAACTGTTTTTT.

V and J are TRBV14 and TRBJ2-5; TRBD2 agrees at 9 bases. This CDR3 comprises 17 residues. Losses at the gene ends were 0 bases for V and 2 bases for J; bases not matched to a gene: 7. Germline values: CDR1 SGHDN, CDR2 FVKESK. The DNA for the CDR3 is TGTGCCAGCAGCCAAGATATGAGCGGGGGGAGACAAGAGACCCAGTACTTC. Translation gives CASSQDMSGGRQETQYF.

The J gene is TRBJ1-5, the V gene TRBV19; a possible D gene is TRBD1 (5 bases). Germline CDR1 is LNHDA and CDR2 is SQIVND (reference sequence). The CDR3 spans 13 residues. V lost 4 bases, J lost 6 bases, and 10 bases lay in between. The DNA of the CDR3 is TGTGCCAGTAGTAGGGACCCTCGTCAGCCCCAGCATTTT. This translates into CASSRDPRQPQHF.

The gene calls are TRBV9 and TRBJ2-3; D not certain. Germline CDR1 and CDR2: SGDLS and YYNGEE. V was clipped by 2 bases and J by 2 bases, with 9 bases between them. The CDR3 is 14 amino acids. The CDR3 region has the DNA TGTGCCAGCAGCGTCGGTCCTAACACAGATACGCAGTATTTT. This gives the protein CASSVGPNTDTQYF.

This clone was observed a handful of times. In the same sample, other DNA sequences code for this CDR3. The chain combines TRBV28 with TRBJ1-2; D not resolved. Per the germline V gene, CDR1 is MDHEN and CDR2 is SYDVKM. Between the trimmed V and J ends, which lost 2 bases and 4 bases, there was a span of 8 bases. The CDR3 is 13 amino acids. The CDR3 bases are TGTGCCAGCAGTTTAGGCGAGGGCTATGGCTACACCTTC. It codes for CASSLGEGYGYTF.

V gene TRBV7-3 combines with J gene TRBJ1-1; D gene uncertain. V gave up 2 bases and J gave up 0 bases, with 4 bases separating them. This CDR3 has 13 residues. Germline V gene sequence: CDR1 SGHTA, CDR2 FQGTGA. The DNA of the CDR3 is TGTGCCAGCAGCTTATATATGAACACTGAAGCTTTCTTT. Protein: CASSLYMNTEAFF. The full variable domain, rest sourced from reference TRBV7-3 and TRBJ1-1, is GAGVSQTPSNKVTEKGKYVELRCDPISGHTALYWYRQSLGQGPEFLIYFQGTGAADDSGLPNDRFFAVRPEGSVSTLKIQRTERGDSAVYLCASSLYMNTEAFFGQGTRLTVV.

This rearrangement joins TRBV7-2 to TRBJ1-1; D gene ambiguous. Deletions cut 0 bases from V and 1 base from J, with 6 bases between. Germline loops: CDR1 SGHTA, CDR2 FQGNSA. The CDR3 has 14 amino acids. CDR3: CASSLAGGNTEAFF. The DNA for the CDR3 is TGTGCCAGCAGCTTAGCGGGAGGGAACACTGAAGCTTTCTTT.

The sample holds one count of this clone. CDR3 DNA: TGCGCCAGCAGCCAAGCATCGGGCTTCTATGGCTACACCTTC. The encoded protein is CASSQASGFYGYTF. The chain has TRBV4-1 and TRBJ1-2; D gene ambiguous. Germline V gene lookup returns CDR1 MGHRA and CDR2 YSYEKL. V was trimmed by 1 base and J by 4 bases, leaving 10 bases between them. The CDR3 is made up of 14 amino acids.

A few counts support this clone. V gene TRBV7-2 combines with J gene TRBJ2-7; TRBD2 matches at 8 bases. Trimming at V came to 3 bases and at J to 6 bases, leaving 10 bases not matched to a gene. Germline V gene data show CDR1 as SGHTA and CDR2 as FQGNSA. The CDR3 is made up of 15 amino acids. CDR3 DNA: TGTGCCAGCAGCTTTTATTCCAGCGGGGGCTTCGAGCAGTACTTC. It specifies CASSFYSSGGFEQYF.

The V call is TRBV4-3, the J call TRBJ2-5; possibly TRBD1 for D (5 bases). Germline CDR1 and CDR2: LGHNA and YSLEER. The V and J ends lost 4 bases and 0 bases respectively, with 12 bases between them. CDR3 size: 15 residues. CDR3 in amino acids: CASSLGQGYQETQYF. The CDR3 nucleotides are TGCGCCAGCAGCCTGGGGCAAGGTTACCAAGAGACCCAGTACTTC.

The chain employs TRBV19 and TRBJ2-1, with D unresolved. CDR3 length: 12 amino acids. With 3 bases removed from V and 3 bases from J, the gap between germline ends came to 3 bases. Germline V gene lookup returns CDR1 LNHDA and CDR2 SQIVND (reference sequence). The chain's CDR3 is CASSIFYNEQFF. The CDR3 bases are TGTGCCAGTAGTATTTTCTACAATGAGCAGTTCTTC.

The CDR3 DNA reads as TGTGCTAGTGGGTTTATCCAGGGGGCCGGCACAGATACGCAGTATTTT. Protein product: CASGFIQGAGTDTQYF. The chain links TRBV12-5 to TRBJ2-3; TRBD1 agrees at 8 bases. Germline V CDR1 and CDR2: LGHNT, FRNRAP. The J segment lost 1 base and the V segment lost 6 bases, leaving 9 bases of the junction unmatched. This CDR3 region has 16 residues.

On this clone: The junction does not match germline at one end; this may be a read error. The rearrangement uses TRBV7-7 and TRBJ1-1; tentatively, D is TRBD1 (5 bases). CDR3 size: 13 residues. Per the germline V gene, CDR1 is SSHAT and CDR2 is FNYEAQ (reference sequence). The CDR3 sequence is CASSRDLNTEAFF. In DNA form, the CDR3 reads TGTGCTAGCAGTAGGGACCTGAACACTGAAGCTTTCTTT. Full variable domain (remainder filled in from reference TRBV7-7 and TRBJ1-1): GAGVSQSPRYKVTKRGQDVTLRCDPISSHATLYWYQQALGQGPEFLTYFNYEAQPDKSGLPSDRFSAERPEGSISTLTIQRTEQRDSAMYRCASSRDLNTEAFFGQGTRLTVV.

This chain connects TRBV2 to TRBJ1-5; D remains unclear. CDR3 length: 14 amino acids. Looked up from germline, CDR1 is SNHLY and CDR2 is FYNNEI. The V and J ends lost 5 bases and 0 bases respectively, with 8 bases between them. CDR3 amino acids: CASSSSYSNQPQHF. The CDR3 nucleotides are TGTGCCAGCAGTTCCAGCTATAGCAATCAGCCCCAGCATTTT. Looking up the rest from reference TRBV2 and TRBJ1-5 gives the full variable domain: EPEVTQTPSHQVTQMGQEVILRCVPISNHLYFYWYRQILGQKVEFLVSFYNNEISEKSEIFDDQFSVERPDGSNFTLKIRSTKLEDSAMYFCASSSSYSNQPQHFGDGTRLSIL.

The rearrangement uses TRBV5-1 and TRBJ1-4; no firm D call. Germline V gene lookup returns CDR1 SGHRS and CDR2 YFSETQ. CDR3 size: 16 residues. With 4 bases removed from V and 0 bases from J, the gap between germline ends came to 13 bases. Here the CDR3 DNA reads TGCGCCAGCAGCGTAAGGGCCCCTGCAACTAATGAAAAACTGTTTTTT. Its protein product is CASSVRAPATNEKLFF.

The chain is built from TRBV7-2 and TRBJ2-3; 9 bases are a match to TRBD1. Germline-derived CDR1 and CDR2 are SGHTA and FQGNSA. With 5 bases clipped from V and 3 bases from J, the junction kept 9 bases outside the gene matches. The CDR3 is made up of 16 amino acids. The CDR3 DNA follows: TGTGCCAGCAGCCCCCAAGGGACAGGGAGGACAGATACGCAGTATTTT. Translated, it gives CASSPQGTGRTDTQYF.